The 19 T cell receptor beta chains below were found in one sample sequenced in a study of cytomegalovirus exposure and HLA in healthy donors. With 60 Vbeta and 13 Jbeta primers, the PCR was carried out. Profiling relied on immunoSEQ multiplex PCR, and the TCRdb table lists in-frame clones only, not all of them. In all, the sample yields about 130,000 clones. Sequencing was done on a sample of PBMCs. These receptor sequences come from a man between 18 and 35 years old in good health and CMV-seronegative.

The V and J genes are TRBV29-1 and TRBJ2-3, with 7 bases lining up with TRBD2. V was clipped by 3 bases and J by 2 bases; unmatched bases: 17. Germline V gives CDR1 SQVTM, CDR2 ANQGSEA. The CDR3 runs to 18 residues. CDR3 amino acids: CSVEKFRASGIVTDTQYF. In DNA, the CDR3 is TGCAGCGTTGAGAAATTCCGGGCTAGCGGTATAGTCACAGATACGCAGTATTTT.

The CDR3 sequence is CASSLVDQGAYEQYF. The CDR3, as DNA: TGTGCCAGCAGCTTAGTTGATCAGGGGGCCTACGAGCAGTACTTC. The rearrangement uses TRBV11-2 and TRBJ2-7; 7 bases line up with TRBD1. In germline, CDR1 is SGHAT, CDR2 FQNNGV. The CDR3 totals 15 residues. The junction had 5 bases not matched to a gene; V was cut back by 1 base and J by 2 bases.

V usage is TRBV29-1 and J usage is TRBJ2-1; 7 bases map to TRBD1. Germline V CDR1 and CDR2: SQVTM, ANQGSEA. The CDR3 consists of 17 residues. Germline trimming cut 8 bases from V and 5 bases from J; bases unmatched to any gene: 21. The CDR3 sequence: CSTWDSLGPETNNEQFF. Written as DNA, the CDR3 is TGCAGCACTTGGGACAGCCTTGGGCCGGAAACCAACAATGAGCAGTTCTTC.

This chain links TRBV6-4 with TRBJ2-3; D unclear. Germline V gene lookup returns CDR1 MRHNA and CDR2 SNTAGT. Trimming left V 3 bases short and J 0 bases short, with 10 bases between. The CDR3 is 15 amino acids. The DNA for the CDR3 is TGTGCCAGCAGTGAATCCTCGGTTAGCACAGATACGCAGTATTTT. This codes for CASSESSVSTDTQYF.

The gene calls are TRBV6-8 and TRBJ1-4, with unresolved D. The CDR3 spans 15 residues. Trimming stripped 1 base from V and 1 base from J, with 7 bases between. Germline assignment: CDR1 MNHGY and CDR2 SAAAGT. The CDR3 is CASSYLEITNEKLFF. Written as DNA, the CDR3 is TGTGCCAGCAGTTACTTGGAGATAACTAATGAAAAACTGTTTTTT.

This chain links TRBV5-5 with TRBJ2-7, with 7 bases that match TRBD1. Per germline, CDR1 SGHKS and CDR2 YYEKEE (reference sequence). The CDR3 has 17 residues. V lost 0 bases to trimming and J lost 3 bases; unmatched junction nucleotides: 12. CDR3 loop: CASSLEWDSRKNYEQYF. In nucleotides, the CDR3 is TGTGCCAGCAGCTTGGAGTGGGACAGCCGGAAAAACTACGAGCAGTACTTC.

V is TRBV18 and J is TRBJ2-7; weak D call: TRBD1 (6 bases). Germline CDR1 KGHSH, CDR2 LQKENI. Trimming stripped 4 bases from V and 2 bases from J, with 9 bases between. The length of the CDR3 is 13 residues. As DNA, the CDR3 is TGTGCCAGCTCACGGGACATAACCTACGAGCAGTACTTC. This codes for CASSRDITYEQYF. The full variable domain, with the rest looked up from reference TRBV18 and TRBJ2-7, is NAGVMQNPRHLVRRRGQEARLRCSPMKGHSHVYWYRQLPEEGLKFMVYLQKENIIDESGMPKERFSAEFPKEGPSILRIQQVVRGDSAAYFCASSRDITYEQYFGPGTRLTVT.

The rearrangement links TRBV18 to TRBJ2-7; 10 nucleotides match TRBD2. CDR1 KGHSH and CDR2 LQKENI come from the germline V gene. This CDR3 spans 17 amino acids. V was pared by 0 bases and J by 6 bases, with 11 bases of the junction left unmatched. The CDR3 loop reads CASSPPTSGIPYGEQYF. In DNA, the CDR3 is TGTGCCAGCTCACCACCTACTAGCGGGATACCTTATGGCGAGCAGTACTTC.

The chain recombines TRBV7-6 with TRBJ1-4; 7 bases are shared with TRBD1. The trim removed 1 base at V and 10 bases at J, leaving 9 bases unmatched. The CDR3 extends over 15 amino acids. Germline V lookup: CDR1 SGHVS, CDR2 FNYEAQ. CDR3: CASSLESTGQGKLFF. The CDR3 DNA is TGTGCCAGCAGCTTAGAGTCGACAGGGCAGGGAAAACTGTTTTTT.

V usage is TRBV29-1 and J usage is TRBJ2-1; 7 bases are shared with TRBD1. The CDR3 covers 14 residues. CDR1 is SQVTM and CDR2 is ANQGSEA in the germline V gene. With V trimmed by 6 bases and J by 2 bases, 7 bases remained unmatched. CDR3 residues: CSVLRDSAYNEQFF. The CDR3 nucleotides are TGCAGCGTGCTCCGGGACAGCGCCTACAATGAGCAGTTCTTC.

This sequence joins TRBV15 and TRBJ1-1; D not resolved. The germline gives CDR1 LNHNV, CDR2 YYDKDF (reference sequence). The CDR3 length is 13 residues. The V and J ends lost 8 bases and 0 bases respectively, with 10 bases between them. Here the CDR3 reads CATGSTMNTEAFF. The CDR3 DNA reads TGTGCCACCGGCTCCACCATGAACACTGAAGCTTTCTTT.

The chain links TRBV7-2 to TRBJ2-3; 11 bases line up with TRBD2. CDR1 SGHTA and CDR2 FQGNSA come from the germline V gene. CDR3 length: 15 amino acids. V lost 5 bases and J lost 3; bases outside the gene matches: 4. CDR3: CASSTSSGGTDTQYF. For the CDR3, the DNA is TGTGCCAGCAGCACTTCTAGCGGGGGGACAGATACGCAGTATTTT.

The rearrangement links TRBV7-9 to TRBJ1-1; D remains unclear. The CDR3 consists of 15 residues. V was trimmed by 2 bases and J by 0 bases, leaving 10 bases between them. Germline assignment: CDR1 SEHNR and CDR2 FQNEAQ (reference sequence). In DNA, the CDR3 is TGTGCCAGCAGCTTACACGGAGCAATGAACACTGAAGCTTTCTTT. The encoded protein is CASSLHGAMNTEAFF.

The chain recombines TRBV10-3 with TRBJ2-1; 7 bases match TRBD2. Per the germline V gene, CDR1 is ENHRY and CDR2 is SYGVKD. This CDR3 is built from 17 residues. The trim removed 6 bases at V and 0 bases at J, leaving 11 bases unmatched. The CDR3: CAISPGSGLSSYNEQFF. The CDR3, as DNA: TGTGCCATCAGCCCCGGTAGCGGGCTAAGCTCCTACAATGAGCAGTTCTTC.

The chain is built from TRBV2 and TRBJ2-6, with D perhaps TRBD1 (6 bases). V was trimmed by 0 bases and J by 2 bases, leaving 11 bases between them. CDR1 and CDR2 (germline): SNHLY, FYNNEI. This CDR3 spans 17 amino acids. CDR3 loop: CASSEAQGLAGANVLTF. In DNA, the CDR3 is TGTGCCAGCAGTGAAGCGCAGGGGCTGGCTGGGGCCAACGTCCTGACTTTC.

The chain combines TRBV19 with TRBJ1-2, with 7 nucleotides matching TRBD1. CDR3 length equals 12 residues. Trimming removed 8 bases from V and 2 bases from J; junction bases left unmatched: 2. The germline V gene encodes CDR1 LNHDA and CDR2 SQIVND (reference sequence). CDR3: CASGTVNYGYTF. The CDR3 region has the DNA TGTGCCAGTGGGACAGTAAACTATGGCTACACCTTC. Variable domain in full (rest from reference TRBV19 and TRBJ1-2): DGGITQSPKYLFRKEGQNVTLSCEQNLNHDAMYWYRQDPGQGLRLIYYSQIVNDFQKGDIAEGYSVSREKKESFPLTVTSAQKNPTAFYLCASGTVNYGYTFGSGTRLTVV.

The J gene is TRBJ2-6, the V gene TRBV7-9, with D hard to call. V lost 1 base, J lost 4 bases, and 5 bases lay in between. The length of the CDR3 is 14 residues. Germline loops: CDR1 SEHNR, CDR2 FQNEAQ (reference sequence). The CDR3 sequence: CASSLEAGANVLTF. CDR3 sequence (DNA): TGTGCCAGCAGCTTAGAAGCCGGGGCCAACGTCCTGACTTTC.

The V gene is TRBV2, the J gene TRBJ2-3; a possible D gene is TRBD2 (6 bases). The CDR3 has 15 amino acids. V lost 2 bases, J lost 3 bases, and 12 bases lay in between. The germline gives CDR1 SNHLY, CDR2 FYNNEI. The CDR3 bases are TGTGCCAGCAGTGAAATTGGGGGACTGACAGATACGCAGTATTTT. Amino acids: CASSEIGGLTDTQYF.

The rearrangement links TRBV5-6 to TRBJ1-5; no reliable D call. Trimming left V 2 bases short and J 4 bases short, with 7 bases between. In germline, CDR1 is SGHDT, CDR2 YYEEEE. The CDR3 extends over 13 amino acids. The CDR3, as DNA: TGTGCCAGCAGCTTAGCCCCAAATCAGCCCCAGCATTTT. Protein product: CASSLAPNQPQHF. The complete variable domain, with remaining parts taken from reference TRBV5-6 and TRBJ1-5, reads DAGVTQSPTHLIKTRGQQVTLRCSPKSGHDTVSWYQQALGQGPQFIFQYYEEEERQRGNFPDRFSGHQFPNYSSELNVNALLLGDSALYLCASSLAPNQPQHFGDGTRLSIL.